The rows below give T cell receptor beta chains drawn from one sample of a study of T cells after posttransplantation cyclophosphamide. TCRdb's copy holds only in-frame clones and misses some; the assay was immunoSEQ multiplex PCR. This repertoire shows more than 60,000 clones, 80% to 95% found once; its top ten account for 3%. Sequences were obtained from PBMCs. These receptors were taken from a woman aged 25 to 45 in good health and a related stem cell transplant donor. CDR3s include the opening cysteine and the closing phenylalanine or tryptophan. The order of the fields is D gene, J gene, clone size, V gene, CDR3 length, CDR3 DNA, CDR3 protein. A D gene is named only where the DNA matches it firmly. Clone size is not always given. Where it is, it says once, few, many or a class for expanded clones.

TRBD1 TRBJ2-7 NA TRBV13 13 TGTGCCAGCAGCTCCGGACAGGGGCGCGAGCAGTACTTC CASSSGQGREQYF
TRBD1 TRBJ1-3 NA TRBV4-3 15 TGCGCCAGCAGCCAAGATACAGGGGTCGGAAACACCATATATTTT CASSQDTGVGNTIYF
NA TRBJ2-1 NA TRBV4-3 16 TGCGCCAGCAGCCAAGATTGGACAGAGGAAAACAATGAGCAGTTCTTC CASSQDWTEENNEQFF
TRBD1 TRBJ1-1 NA TRBV4-2 16 TGTGCCAGCAGCCAGGGGAGGACAGGCCTGGGCACTGAAGCTTTCTTT CASSQGRTGLGTEAFF
TRBD2 TRBJ2-2 NA TRBV7-7 14 TGTGCCAGCAGCCCGGGACTAGCGGGCGGGGAGCTGTTTTTT CASSPGLAGGELFF
NA TRBJ1-4 NA TRBV5-6 15 TGTGCCAGCAGCCCCGGTGGAAGGGTAAATGAAAAACTGTTTTTT CASSPGGRVNEKLFF
NA TRBJ1-1 NA TRBV18 16 TGTGCCAGCTCACCACTTCGCGGGACGGCGAACACTGAAGCTTTCTTT CASSPLRGTANTEAFF
NA TRBJ2-2 NA TRBV13 13 TGTGCCAGCAGCTACGGGCTACCTGGGGAGCTGTTTTTT CASSYGLPGELFF
TRBD1 TRBJ2-1 NA TRBV27 15 TGTGCCAGCAGTGACCGGGACAGCTCCTACAATGAGCAGTTCTTC CASSDRDSSYNEQFF
TRBD2 TRBJ2-2 NA TRBV7-2 15 TGTGCCAGCAGCCCAAGCGGGGGAGTCGCCGGGGAGCTGTTTTTT CASSPSGGVAGELFF
TRBD2 TRBJ2-5 NA TRBV5-4 17 TGTGCCAGCAGCCCCCCGGGAGGACCCCGAACTCAAGAGACCCAGTACTTC CASSPPGGPRTQETQYF
NA TRBJ1-5 NA TRBV28 16 TGTGCCAGCAGCTCTCCCGGGGTGCGGGGCAATCAGCCCCAGCATTTT CASSSPGVRGNQPQHF
NA TRBJ2-7 NA TRBV20-1 11 TGCAGTGCTAGAGGGGCCTACGAGCAGTACTTC CSARGAYEQYF
NA TRBJ1-1 NA TRBV28 13 TGTGCCAGCAGTTCTACACATAGGACTGAAGCTTTCTTT CASSSTHRTEAFF
TRBD1 TRBJ1-6 NA TRBV7-6 21 TGTGCCAGCAGCCTAGAAGCCGGGACAGCAAACCCTTTCTCCTATAATTCACCCCTCCACTTT CASSLEAGTANPFSYNSPLHF
TRBD2 TRBJ2-3 NA TRBV10-3 14 TGTGCCGCCACTAGCGGGGGAAGCACAGATACGCAGTATTTT CAATSGGSTDTQYF
TRBD1 TRBJ1-4 NA TRBV30 15 TGTGCCCTCTCAGGCGACAGGGGGCAGGTTGAAAAACTGTTTTTT CALSGDRGQVEKLFF
TRBD2 TRBJ2-5 NA TRBV5-4 14 TGTGCCAGCAGCTCTACGGCGGGGGATGAGACCCAGTACTTC CASSSTAGDETQYF
NA TRBJ1-2 NA TRBV18 15 TGTGCCAGCTCACCGTCAGGGGCAGTGGGATATGGCTACACCTTC CASSPSGAVGYGYTF
NA TRBJ2-1 once TRBV6-5 14 TGTGCCAGCGCTGGGACTGTACCCTACAATGAGCAGTTCTTC CASAGTVPYNEQFF